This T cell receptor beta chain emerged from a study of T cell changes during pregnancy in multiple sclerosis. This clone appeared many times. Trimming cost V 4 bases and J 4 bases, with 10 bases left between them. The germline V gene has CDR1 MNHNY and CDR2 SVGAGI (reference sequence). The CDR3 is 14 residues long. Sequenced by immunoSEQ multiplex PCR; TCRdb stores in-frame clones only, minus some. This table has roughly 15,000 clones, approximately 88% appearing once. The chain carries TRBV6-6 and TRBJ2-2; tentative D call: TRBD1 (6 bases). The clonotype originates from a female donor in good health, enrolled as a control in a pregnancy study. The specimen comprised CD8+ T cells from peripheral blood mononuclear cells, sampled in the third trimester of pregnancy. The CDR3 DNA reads TGTGCCAGCAGTTCGGACAGAGTCACCGGGGAGCTGTTTTTT. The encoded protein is CASSSDRVTGELFF.